The 29 T cell receptor beta chains given below trace back to one sample, sequenced in a study of shared clonotypes between healthy human individuals. Method: immunoSEQ multiplex PCR; TCRdb's copy keeps in-frame clones and lacks some. The table has 230,000 or so clones, 65% seen once. Input material: memory CD4+ T cells sorted from blood. Stated subset: CD45RA-negative fraction. The receptors were sampled from a young man in good health.

The gene calls are TRBV29-1 and TRBJ1-4; 7 nucleotides align to TRBD1. There are 11 residues in the CDR3. Germline loops: CDR1 SQVTM, CDR2 ANQGSEA. V was pared by 6 bases and J by 8 bases, with 3 bases of the junction left unmatched. The CDR3, as DNA: TGCAGCGTCTCAGGGGGGGAAAAACTGTTTTTT. Residues: CSVSGGEKLFF. The full variable domain, rest sourced from reference TRBV29-1 and TRBJ1-4, is SAVISQKPSRDICQRGTSLTIQCQVDSQVTMMFWYRQQPGQSLTLIATANQGSEATYESGFVIDKFPISRPNLTFSTLTVSNMSPEDSSIYLCSVSGGEKLFFGSGTQLSVL.

This clone occurred many times. The V and J genes are TRBV7-2 and TRBJ2-7, with 12 bases matching TRBD2. The ends lost 5 bases at V and 12 bases at J; junction bases unmatched: 20. Per the germline V gene, CDR1 is SGHTA and CDR2 is FQGNSA. There are 17 residues in the CDR3. The CDR3 sequence is CASSTSGLAGGPRWLYF. Here the CDR3 DNA reads TGTGCCAGCAGCACTAGTGGGCTAGCGGGAGGGCCGAGGTGGCTGTACTTC.

On this clone itself: The sample carries other DNA sequences with the same CDR3. The chain recombines TRBV7-8 with TRBJ2-7; D not certain. CDR1 SGHVS and CDR2 FQNEAQ come from the germline V gene. This CDR3 is built from 13 residues. The V and J ends lost 2 bases and 2 bases respectively, with 7 bases between them. In DNA, the CDR3 is TGTGCCAGCAGCTTACGCGAGACCTACGAGCAGTACTTC. Protein sequence: CASSLRETYEQYF.

The chain joins TRBV18 to TRBJ1-5, with D perhaps matching TRBD1 (5 bases). Between the trimmed V and J ends, which lost 1 base and 0 bases, there was a span of 13 bases. Looked up from germline, CDR1 is KGHSH and CDR2 is LQKENI. The CDR3 is 17 residues long. CDR3 bases: TGTGCCAGCTCACCACAGGGGCCCGCCTCTAGCAATCAGCCCCAGCATTTT. Protein sequence: CASSPQGPASSNQPQHF.

This chain joins TRBV6-4 and TRBJ2-1; unclear D gene. Trimming pared 8 bases from V and 0 bases from J, leaving 11 bases between. Germline V gives CDR1 MRHNA, CDR2 SNTAGT. This CDR3 has 14 residues. The CDR3 DNA sequence: TGTGCCAGCGCCATAAGAGCCTCCTACAATGAGCAGTTCTTC. This sequence encodes CASAIRASYNEQFF.

The V and J genes are TRBV15 and TRBJ1-5; D unresolved. The CDR3 runs to 16 residues. Deletions cut 5 bases from V and 2 bases from J, with 16 bases between. Per germline, CDR1 LNHNV and CDR2 YYDKDF (reference sequence). CDR3 protein: CATSAPRGEGNQPQHF. CDR3 nucleotides: TGTGCCACCAGCGCCCCCCGGGGAGAGGGCAATCAGCCCCAGCATTTT.

This clone was detected a few times. This chain connects TRBV27 to TRBJ2-3; 7 bases map to TRBD2. Germline CDR1 MNHEY, CDR2 SMNVEV (reference sequence). Unmatched junction bases numbered 9, after V lost 2 bases and J lost 13 bases. This CDR3 spans 13 amino acids. The CDR3 DNA is TGTGCCAGCAGTTTAGGGGACGACGGGAGGAAGTATTTT. It translates to CASSLGDDGRKYF.

J is TRBJ1-1 and V is TRBV7-2, with D possibly being TRBD1 (5 bases). Trimming removed 2 bases from V and 3 bases from J, with 13 bases in between. This CDR3 is 15 amino acids long. The germline gives CDR1 SGHTA, CDR2 FQGNSA. The CDR3 region has the DNA TGTGCCAGCAGCTTATATGCGGCACAGGACACTGAAGCTTTCTTT. This codes for CASSLYAAQDTEAFF.

The chain carries TRBV5-4 and TRBJ1-1, with unresolved D. This CDR3 region has 15 residues. Trimming took off 1 base at V and 0 bases at J, with 10 bases between the two ends. Germline-derived CDR1 and CDR2 are SGHNT and YYREEE (reference sequence). The CDR3 nucleotides are TGTGCCAGCAGCTTGATGAGGGAGTTGAACACTGAAGCTTTCTTT. Protein: CASSLMRELNTEAFF. Combining the CDR3 with reference TRBV5-4 and TRBJ1-1 gives the whole variable domain ETGVTQSPTHLIKTRGQQVTLRCSSQSGHNTVSWYQQALGQGPQFIFQYYREEENGRGNFPPRFSGLQFPNYSSELNVNALELDDSALYLCASSLMRELNTEAFFGQGTRLTVV.

This chain links TRBV29-1 with TRBJ2-7, with D possibly matching TRBD1 (5 bases). V was clipped by 6 bases and J by 6 bases, with 15 bases between them. This CDR3 spans 12 amino acids. Germline CDR1 SQVTM, CDR2 ANQGSEA. This CDR3 is CSVASGLGEQYF. The CDR3 DNA follows: TGCAGCGTAGCATCAGGGTTGGGCGAGCAGTACTTC.

The chain links TRBV2 to TRBJ1-2; 8 bases agree with TRBD1. CDR3 length: 14 residues. V was clipped by 3 bases and J by 5 bases; unmatched bases: 5. In germline, CDR1 is SNHLY, CDR2 FYNNEI. CDR3 nucleotide sequence: TGTGCCAGCAGTGAGGACAGGGCCATTTATGGCTACACCTTC. Its translation: CASSEDRAIYGYTF.

The rearrangement joins TRBV7-6 to TRBJ2-5, with no clear D. Germline V gene data show CDR1 as SGHVS and CDR2 as FNYEAQ. Trimming shortened V by 4 bases and J by 10 bases, and 13 bases separated the two germline ends. The CDR3 length is 12 residues. This CDR3 is CASSYYHEDQYF. The CDR3 bases are TGTGCCAGCAGCTACTACCATGAGGACCAGTACTTC.

The gene calls are TRBV4-1 and TRBJ1-1; 7 nucleotides line up with TRBD1. The germline V gene encodes CDR1 MGHRA and CDR2 YSYEKL. The CDR3 has 15 amino acids. With V trimmed by 2 bases and J by 0 bases, 3 bases remained unmatched. CDR3 loop: CASSQRDSVNTEAFF. DNA of the CDR3: TGCGCCAGCAGCCAAAGGGACAGCGTGAACACTGAAGCTTTCTTT.

CDR3: CASRLYGGVSGANVLTF. Written as DNA, the CDR3 is TGTGCCAGCAGATTATACGGAGGAGTCTCTGGGGCCAACGTCCTGACTTTC. The V call is TRBV7-9, the J call TRBJ2-6, with D possibly matching TRBD2 (5 bases). CDR3 size: 17 residues. Germline V CDR1 and CDR2: SEHNR, FQNEAQ (reference sequence). V was cut by 6 bases and J by 0 bases, with 15 bases left in between. Using reference TRBV7-9 and TRBJ2-6 for the parts outside the CDR3, the full variable domain is DTGVSQNPRHKITKRGQNVTFRCDPISEHNRLYWYRQTLGQGPEFLTYFQNEAQLEKSRLLSDRFSAERPKGSFSTLEIQRTEQGDSAMYLCASRLYGGVSGANVLTFGAGSRLTVL.

The rearrangement uses TRBV4-3 and TRBJ2-1; no clear D gene. This CDR3 has 13 amino acids. Germline CDR1 reads LGHNA; CDR2 reads YSLEER. V was trimmed by 6 bases and J by 2 bases, leaving 8 bases between them. DNA for the CDR3: TGCGCCAGCAGGGAACCAGCCTACAATGAGCAGTTCTTC. Translating gives CASREPAYNEQFF.

At least ten counts were recorded for this clone. The CDR3 is CASSFHHRAPNEQFF. The CDR3 region has the DNA TGTGCCAGCAGCTTCCATCACCGGGCCCCTAATGAGCAGTTCTTC. V usage is TRBV11-2 and J usage is TRBJ2-1; no definite D call. The CDR3 is made up of 15 amino acids. Germline V CDR1 and CDR2: SGHAT, FQNNGV. The V and J ends lost 3 bases and 7 bases respectively, with 16 bases between them.

CDR3 region: CASILSGNTEAFF. Here the CDR3 DNA reads TGTGCCAGTATTTTGAGTGGGAACACTGAAGCTTTCTTT. The chain has TRBV19 and TRBJ1-1; no firm D call. Germline-derived CDR1 and CDR2 are LNHDA and SQIVND (reference sequence). The CDR3 spans 13 residues. Trimming took 7 bases from V and 1 from J, leaving 10 bases between them.

The V call is TRBV7-9, the J call TRBJ2-2; TRBD1 agrees at 9 bases. The CDR3 sequence is 16 residues long. V lost 7 bases and J lost 4; bases outside the gene matches: 10. CDR1 and CDR2 from the germline V gene are SEHNR and FQNEAQ (reference sequence). The CDR3 is CASNIRGGQGTGELFF. DNA for the CDR3: TGTGCCAGCAACATCAGAGGGGGACAGGGCACCGGGGAGCTGTTTTTT.

The V and J genes are TRBV6-5 and TRBJ2-5, with D tentatively TRBD1 or TRBD2 (5 bases each). The length of the CDR3 is 13 residues. Trimming removed 2 bases from V and 5 bases from J, with 9 bases in between. Per germline, CDR1 MNHEY and CDR2 SVGAGI. The CDR3 coding sequence is TGTGCCAGCAGTTACAGGGGACGGGAGACCCAGTACTTC. It is translated as CASSYRGRETQYF.

The V gene is TRBV7-3, the J gene TRBJ2-1, with D hard to call. V was trimmed by 2 bases and J by 6 bases, leaving 8 bases between them. CDR1 and CDR2 from the germline V gene are SGHTA and FQGTGA. The CDR3 runs to 13 residues. Here the CDR3 reads CASSLAEPNEQFF. CDR3 DNA sequence: TGTGCCAGCAGCTTAGCCGAACCCAATGAGCAGTTCTTC.

DNA for the CDR3: TGCGCCAGCAGCTTGGCGGGGGGATCTAACTATGGCTACACCTTC. This gives the protein CASSLAGGSNYGYTF. This chain uses TRBV5-1 with TRBJ1-2; tentative D call: TRBD1 (5 bases). CDR1 SGHRS and CDR2 YFSETQ come from the germline V gene. V dropped 0 bases and J dropped 0 bases, with 9 bases sitting between them. The CDR3 is 15 amino acids.

This sequence joins TRBV5-6 and TRBJ2-7; D is unclear. CDR3 length: 15 amino acids. CDR1 is SGHDT, CDR2 YYEEEE, per germline. Trimming pared 4 bases from V and 3 bases from J, leaving 17 bases between. This CDR3 reads CASSAPTAGHYEQYF. The CDR3 DNA follows: TGTGCCAGCAGCGCGCCGACGGCAGGCCACTACGAGCAGTACTTC.

This clone was found once. The V gene is TRBV7-9, the J gene TRBJ1-3; D is undetermined. CDR1 SEHNR and CDR2 FQNEAQ come from the germline V gene (reference sequence). V lost 5 bases to trimming and J lost 2 bases, with 13 bases between them. The CDR3 loop spans 15 amino acids. The CDR3 sequence is CASSTGIFAGNTIYF. The DNA for the CDR3 is TGTGCCAGCAGCACTGGAATTTTTGCTGGAAACACCATATATTTT. Using reference TRBV7-9 and TRBJ1-3 for the parts outside the CDR3, the full variable domain is DTGVSQNPRHKITKRGQNVTFRCDPISEHNRLYWYRQTLGQGPEFLTYFQNEAQLEKSRLLSDRFSAERPKGSFSTLEIQRTEQGDSAMYLCASSTGIFAGNTIYFGEGSWLTVV.

The rearrangement joins TRBV28 to TRBJ2-7, with 7 nucleotides matching TRBD1. The CDR3 consists of 15 residues. The germline CDR1 and CDR2 sequences are MDHEN and SYDVKM. J was trimmed by 0 bases and V by 5 bases; bases with no gene match: 7. The CDR3 protein is CASSTPRDSSYEQYF. CDR3 coding DNA: TGTGCCAGCAGTACGCCCCGGGACAGCTCCTACGAGCAGTACTTC.

This clone was seen more than once but under ten times. The same CDR3 can be traced to other DNA sequences in this sample. The V gene is TRBV29-1, the J gene TRBJ2-3, with D possibly matching TRBD2 (7 bases). With 1 base removed from V and 4 bases from J, the gap between germline ends came to 12 bases. This CDR3 is built from 14 residues. From germline, CDR1 is SQVTM and CDR2 ANQGSEA. The CDR3 bases are TGCAGCGTTGAAGGTGGGAGGGGGGCAGATACGCAGTATTTT. This codes for CSVEGGRGADTQYF.

V gene TRBV5-1 combines with J gene TRBJ2-7; tentative D call: TRBD2 (6 bases). Deletions cut 2 bases from V and 6 bases from J, with 21 bases between. Germline V gene lookup returns CDR1 SGHRS and CDR2 YFSETQ. The CDR3 spans 16 residues. This chain's CDR3 is CASSLVPAPLGGEQYF. The CDR3 DNA follows: TGCGCCAGCAGCTTAGTCCCGGCCCCGCTGGGAGGCGAGCAGTACTTC.

V gene TRBV5-6 combines with J gene TRBJ2-1, with D unresolved. V shed 0 bases and J shed 4 bases, with 5 bases lying between them. This CDR3 has 13 residues. Per germline, CDR1 SGHDT and CDR2 YYEEEE. CDR3 nucleotides: TGTGCCAGCAGCTTGGCCCGTTACAATGAGCAGTTCTTC. Its protein product is CASSLARYNEQFF.

The table lists this clone with a few counts. The gene calls are TRBV11-2 and TRBJ1-5; D is perhaps TRBD1 (6 bases). Per the germline V gene, CDR1 is SGHAT and CDR2 is FQNNGV. Trimming took off 1 base at V and 7 bases at J, with 11 bases between the two ends. The CDR3 length is 14 residues. This CDR3 reads CASSLVGGGQPQHF. The CDR3 region has the DNA TGTGCCAGCAGCTTAGTGGGGGGCGGACAGCCCCAGCATTTT.

Only a few counts were recorded for this clone. The chain has TRBV19 and TRBJ1-1, with no clear D. Germline CDR1 reads LNHDA; CDR2 reads SQIVND (reference sequence). V was clipped by 3 bases and J by 4 bases, with 12 bases between them. The CDR3 runs 14 residues. The CDR3 reads CASSMVGWSTEAFF. DNA of the CDR3: TGTGCCAGTAGTATGGTCGGATGGAGCACTGAAGCTTTCTTT.